The clone carrying this T cell receptor beta chain turned up a few times. The CDR3 contains 13 residues. V was trimmed by 3 bases and J by 6 bases, leaving 11 bases between them. Germline CDR1 and CDR2: MNHEY and SMNVEV (reference sequence). The sample originates from a study of OX40 agonist ivuxolimab in advanced cancers. The table came from immunoSEQ multiplex PCR; TCRdb's copy has only in-frame clones and leaves some out. The profile shows under 95,000 clones, less than 95% of them singletons. The material sequenced was CD4+ or CD8+ T cells sorted from blood, taken in a trial of the OX40 agonist ivuxolimab. The chain links TRBV27 to TRBJ1-2, with D perhaps matching TRBD1 (6 bases). This sequence was found in an adult with an advanced solid tumor such as melanoma, head and neck, liver or kidney cancer. In DNA, the CDR3 is TGTGCCAGCAGTTTCTACGGGGGCGATGGCTACACCTTC. Translation gives CASSFYGGDGYTF.